This T cell receptor (beta chain) was captured by sequencing in a study of blood T cell repertoires in COVID-19. Turning to the study itself: Samples of COVID-19 (acute and convalescent) were obtained from the United States, Italy and Spain.

TCRdb's copy holds only in-frame clones and misses some; the assay was immunoSEQ multiplex PCR. The sample lists under 200,000 clones; approximately 87% were seen once. The trim removed 4 bases at V and 5 bases at J, leaving 4 bases unmatched. Per the germline V gene, CDR1 is LGHDT and CDR2 is YNNKEL (reference sequence). CDR3 size: 13 residues. The material sequenced was peripheral blood. The rearrangement links TRBV3-1 (or the pseudogene TRBV3-2) to TRBJ1-1, with 7 bases lining up with TRBD1. The sequence came from a man younger than 30 with active or convalescent COVID-19. CDR3 in amino acids: CASSLSGGTEAFF. The CDR3 DNA sequence: TGTGCCAGCAGCCTTTCAGGGGGAACTGAAGCTTTCTTT.